This TCR beta chain was recovered during a study of shared clonotypes between healthy human individuals (dated by TCRdb to 2018 to 2021). Regarding the complete study: A couple of women and a few men aged 18 to 49 years were included in the cohort. Per donor, three plates each were used for CD4 naive and CD4 memory, two for CD8 naive, and one for CD8 memory. Each donor's leukapheresis produced roughly between about 0.9 and 9.5 billion PBMCs. Blood TCR repertoires of a handful of healthy adults were deeply sequenced to estimate repertoire size and the extent of clonotype sharing between individuals. Libraries were prepared and TCR repertoires were sequenced by different laboratories using diverse techniques, in order to increase sequencing depth and limit assay-specific biases. What the study reported, not specific to this receptor: Only blood was sampled, and tissue TCR repertoires likely differ from those in blood. Larger estimated clonotype richness was generally found for naive subsets than for memory subsets. The small number of donors limited the genetic and exposure-history diversity represented. Even with the large sequencing depth, rarefaction of the sorted-subset datasets indicated that sequencing was incomplete. Pairwise subsampling indicated that sequencing depth was expected to affect the degree of clonotype sharing among donors. About 4.5% of naive CD4, more than 3% of naive CD8, 2.3% of memory CD4, and around 0.4% of memory CD8 clonotypes were shared across a few donors. Compared with non-shared clonotypes, clonotypes shared by all four sorted-subset donors had higher generation probabilities.

CD8 naive samples were obtained by positive selection for CCR7 among CD45RO-negative cells, yielding a CD45RA+CCR7+ population from which TemRA cells were excluded. Donors were healthy HIV-negative adults with no recently reported acute infections or vaccinations. Every donor was a Caucasian adult living in Nashville, Tennessee, USA. Blood was obtained by leukapheresis, after which PBMCs were separated by Ficoll-Histopaque density gradient centrifugation and cryopreserved in liquid nitrogen vapor phase. Analytical flow cytometry was used to check the purity and quantity of each magnetically sorted T cell population. Each sorted fraction had its genomic DNA isolated and then quantified by UV absorbance on a Nanodrop 2000c. Concerning this clone: Its antigen remains unidentified. No much larger clonotype is one base removed from it; base qualities were not supplied. The identical CDR3 is also encoded by other nucleotide sequences in the sample.

The germline ends are 7 bases apart after V is trimmed by 3 bases and J by 2 bases. Based on the germline V gene, the CDR1 and CDR2 sequences are SNHLY and FYNNEI. Its CDR3 holds 13 amino acids, cysteine through phenylalanine. The DNA shown is the 39-base CDR3, in frame from base 1. Using the deep immunoSEQ assay, multiplex PCR amplified TCR CDR3 regions from genomic DNA. Extracted genomic DNA from each cell subset was spread evenly across all wells of several immunoSEQ 96-well plates, with each plate serving as a replicate. Each replicate PCR for sorted subsets received roughly 0.2 ug genomic DNA, equal to about 30,000 T cell genomes. Purified libraries were measured with a Qubit 3.0 fluorometer, size-checked on a Bioanalyzer 2100, and measured again with the KAPA Library Quantification kit. Every immunoSEQ 96-well plate was sequenced on a separate single-read 150-cycle Illumina NextSeq 550 flow cell. The original pipeline was this. Because the immunoSEQ output held only junctional sequences and lacked quality scores, the filtering could not match the filtering applied to full-length reads. To assign V/J genes and CDR3, sequences were annotated using PyIR, a Python wrapper for IgBLAST v1.9, with IMGT germline references. Any read was removed if the V/J assignment was weak (E-value above 1e-6), the CDR3 was missing, or the read contained stop codons, out-of-frame junctions, or ambiguous translated residues. V3J clonotypes were defined as sequences sharing the same inferred V gene, J gene, and CDR3 amino acid sequence. Percentage overlap between repertoires was calculated by dividing the number of shared unique clonotypes by the size of the smaller repertoire. RTK rarefaction, the Chao1 estimator, and Recon v2.1 estimates of unobserved clonotypes were used to assess repertoire richness. Generation probabilities were computed with OLGA for all TCRbeta clonotypes obtained by the gDNA method from a handful of donors. Held by TCRdb, this immuneACCESS table contains in-frame sequences only and omits some clones. Under half of the omission traces to an unresolved V gene where checked; the cause of the rest is unknown. V and J calls and clone size are given by that table; D and trimming were obtained from the DNA. For this sample there are 800,000 to 950,000 clones; around 96% appear just once. The ten largest clonotypes hold around 0.25% of the sample.

The V and J segments used are TRBV2 and TRBJ1-2, with a weak D call of TRBD1 (5 bases match). Sequencing input: naive CD8+ T cells sorted from blood. Read against the paper, the sample's cell subset or site label means: CD45RA+CCR7+. The origin of this receptor is a man younger than 45 in good health. The DNA sequence is given as TGTGCCAGCAGTGAGGGGGTCAACTATGGCTACACCTTC. This translates into CASSEGVNYGYTF.